A selection of T cell receptor beta chains follows, all from one sample in a study of blood T cells in healthy people across ages. TCRdb used MiXCR to reprocess the 5' RACE reads, holding one entry per CDR3 protein. The profile shows about 2 million distinct CDR3 sequences, just under 50% of them singletons. Source material: blood. The source of these receptors is a woman in her 40s in good health. CDR3s include the opening cysteine and the closing phenylalanine or tryptophan. Fields, in order: V gene, J gene, CDR3 protein.

V gene: TRBV6-5; J gene: TRBJ2-1; CDR3 protein: CASSYSRGGGENEQFF
V gene: TRBV7-9; J gene: TRBJ2-5; CDR3 protein: CASSSRTSLQETQYF
V gene: TRBV5-8; J gene: TRBJ2-1; CDR3 protein: CASSPGTGAYEQFF
V gene: TRBV7-9; J gene: TRBJ2-5; CDR3 protein: CASRPLETQYF
V gene: TRBV10-3; J gene: TRBJ2-7; CDR3 protein: CAIRAFRTSGGESSYEQYF
V gene: TRBV6-6; J gene: TRBJ2-4; CDR3 protein: CASSYGVGGNIQYF
V gene: TRBV20-1; J gene: TRBJ1-2; CDR3 protein: CSARAGRWRFGYTF
V gene: TRBV5-1; J gene: TRBJ2-5; CDR3 protein: CASSPGGLTETQYF
V gene: TRBV10-3; J gene: TRBJ1-2; CDR3 protein: CAISEGRGDYGYTF
V gene: TRBV4-3; J gene: TRBJ1-1; CDR3 protein: CASSQVGTFTEAFF
V gene: TRBV29-1; J gene: -; CDR3 protein: CSVGGGQGSYNEQYF
V gene: TRBV6-4; J gene: TRBJ2-2; CDR3 protein: CASSDSRTGELFF
V gene: TRBV11-2; J gene: TRBJ2-1; CDR3 protein: CASTPSARGYNEQFF
V gene: TRBV5-1; J gene: TRBJ2-5; CDR3 protein: CASSGTQGLETQYF
V gene: TRBV6-2/TRBV6-3; J gene: TRBJ2-5; CDR3 protein: CASRDPGGAETQYF
V gene: TRBV7-2; J gene: TRBJ2-3; CDR3 protein: CASSPGAGVSDTQYF
V gene: TRBV6-5; J gene: TRBJ1-2; CDR3 protein: CASSYAEGDYGYTF
V gene: TRBV7-8; J gene: TRBJ2-1; CDR3 protein: CASSPPADRYNEQFF
V gene: TRBV7-9; J gene: TRBJ1-2; CDR3 protein: CASSKSLAGWADSGGYTF
V gene: TRBV29-1; J gene: TRBJ2-1; CDR3 protein: CSDRLGIYNEQFF
V gene: TRBV6-2/TRBV6-3; J gene: TRBJ2-1; CDR3 protein: CASSYSIGGQFF
V gene: TRBV7-3; J gene: TRBJ2-2; CDR3 protein: CASSLMGGELFF
V gene: TRBV27; J gene: TRBJ1-2; CDR3 protein: CASSLLGQNYGYTF
V gene: TRBV2; J gene: -; CDR3 protein: CASSAGLAGALSYNEQYF
V gene: TRBV15; J gene: TRBJ2-5; CDR3 protein: CATSRANPPQETQYF
V gene: TRBV28; J gene: TRBJ1-2; CDR3 protein: CASRPELHQAVNGYTF
V gene: TRBV21-1; J gene: TRBJ2-7; CDR3 protein: CASSKVGLGYEQYF
V gene: TRBV29-1; J gene: TRBJ1-2; CDR3 protein: CSVRGGRGYTF
V gene: TRBV6-1; J gene: TRBJ2-1; CDR3 protein: CASQGVLRRTYNEQFF
V gene: TRBV7-6; J gene: TRBJ2-1; CDR3 protein: CASSLAVGGHSYNEQFF
V gene: TRBV15; J gene: TRBJ2-4; CDR3 protein: CATSRDRAKSGNIQYF
V gene: TRBV7-2; J gene: -; CDR3 protein: CASSLQGPSTHEQYF
V gene: TRBV7-2; J gene: TRBJ2-5; CDR3 protein: CASSLAPGFRETQYF
V gene: TRBV15; J gene: TRBJ2-3; CDR3 protein: CATSRDSDGSTDTQYF
V gene: TRBV5-1; J gene: TRBJ2-7; CDR3 protein: CASGDYSDNEQYF
V gene: TRBV20-1; J gene: TRBJ1-2; CDR3 protein: CSARVRRGFNYGYTF
V gene: TRBV11-2; J gene: TRBJ2-1; CDR3 protein: CASSLTSWDRSYNEQFF
V gene: TRBV5-1; J gene: TRBJ1-2; CDR3 protein: CASTEGSGGDYGYTF
V gene: TRBV27; J gene: TRBJ2-3; CDR3 protein: CASSKRDTDTQYF
V gene: TRBV15; J gene: TRBJ2-3; CDR3 protein: CATSRDLGSGPPSADTQYF
V gene: TRBV9; J gene: TRBJ2-3; CDR3 protein: CASSPGNLAGGADMQYF
V gene: TRBV9; J gene: TRBJ2-6; CDR3 protein: CASSQGDRAHSGANVLTF
V gene: TRBV6-7; J gene: -; CDR3 protein: CASRMAEDIQYF
V gene: TRBV7-2; J gene: TRBJ2-1; CDR3 protein: CASSSAVAEISYNEQFF
V gene: TRBV27; J gene: TRBJ2-1; CDR3 protein: CASSSTAPSSYNEQFF
V gene: TRBV28; J gene: TRBJ2-1; CDR3 protein: CASSYSREPLNNEQFF
V gene: TRBV19; J gene: TRBJ2-5; CDR3 protein: CASSPAGTQGQETQYF
V gene: TRBV7-6; J gene: TRBJ2-3; CDR3 protein: CASSSIEDTQYF
V gene: TRBV6-2/TRBV6-3; J gene: TRBJ2-7; CDR3 protein: CASSDLVWGSYEQYF
V gene: TRBV5-1; J gene: TRBJ2-1; CDR3 protein: CASSSQAGTGFHEQFF
V gene: TRBV27; J gene: TRBJ2-5; CDR3 protein: CASSLSWTETQYF
V gene: TRBV6-5; J gene: TRBJ2-7; CDR3 protein: CASSYQGTGTYEQYF
V gene: TRBV5-1; J gene: TRBJ1-6; CDR3 protein: CASSPPEDSRNSPLHF
V gene: TRBV13; J gene: TRBJ2-3; CDR3 protein: CASSPPQGFHEDTQYF
V gene: TRBV28; J gene: TRBJ2-1; CDR3 protein: CASSWTGGLAGGRYNEQFF
V gene: TRBV11-1; J gene: TRBJ2-1; CDR3 protein: CASSPGGARNEQFF
V gene: TRBV20-1; J gene: TRBJ1-2; CDR3 protein: CSASGGHLQRNYGYTF
V gene: TRBV27; J gene: TRBJ2-7; CDR3 protein: CASSLDVSYEQYF
V gene: TRBV29-1; J gene: TRBJ1-2; CDR3 protein: CSVIRTGVGGYTF
V gene: TRBV5-6; J gene: TRBJ2-1; CDR3 protein: CASSHRIGGAGNEQFF